A selection of T cell receptor beta chains follows, all from one sample in a study of blood T cell repertoires in COVID-19. Produced via immunoSEQ multiplex PCR; TCRdb's table is partial and in-frame only. The sample has about 160,000 clones, approximately 84% seen once. Sequenced input: peripheral blood. The receptor source for this set is a man aged 35 to 55 with acute or convalescent COVID-19. Both conserved end residues are part of each CDR3. A D gene is named only where the DNA matches it firmly. Clone size appears in some rows only: once, few, many, or a class for an expanded clone.

J | size | V | D | DNA | CDR3
TRBJ1-2 | once | TRBV6-5 | TRBD1 | TGTGCCAGCAGTTGGACAGGGGGCTATGGCTACACCTTC | CASSWTGGYGYTF
TRBJ2-1 | . | TRBV6-5 | . | TGTGCCAGCATCCCCGCGGGGAGCTCCTACAATGAGCAGTTCTTC | CASIPAGSSYNEQFF
TRBJ1-5 | . | TRBV19 | . | TGTGCCAGTAGCGAACAGGCTTTCAATCAGCCCCAGCATTTT | CASSEQAFNQPQHF
TRBJ2-1 | . | TRBV5-1 | . | TGCGCCAGCTCCCCCACCGCCGGTGAGCAGTTCTTC | CASSPTAGEQFF
TRBJ1-5 | . | TRBV10-3 | . | TGTGCCATCAGCCAAACGGGAGCGGGGGATCAGCCCCAGCATTTT | CAISQTGAGDQPQHF
TRBJ1-1 | . | TRBV5-1 | . | TGCGCCAGCAGCTTGGCTACGGGTAGGGAAGCTTTCTTT | CASSLATGREAFF
TRBJ2-2 | . | TRBV7-9 | . | TGTGCCAGCAGCTCCCGGGACACTCGCACCGGGGAGCTGTTTTTT | CASSSRDTRTGELFF
TRBJ1-1 | . | TRBV29-1 | TRBD1 | TGCAGCGTGGGACAGGGCGGCACTGAAGCTTTCTTT | CSVGQGGTEAFF
TRBJ1-1 | . | TRBV7-8 | . | TGTGCCAGCAGCGTACTAAGTGAAGCTTTCTTT | CASSVLSEAFF
TRBJ2-1 | . | TRBV4-2 | . | TGTGCCAGCAGCCCGACAGGGACTTCCTACAATGAGCAGTTCTTC | CASSPTGTSYNEQFF
TRBJ1-6 | . | TRBV4-2 | . | TGTGCCAGCAGCCAAGAAGGAGTCTATAATTCACCCCTCCACTTT | CASSQEGVYNSPLHF
TRBJ1-5 | . | TRBV27 | TRBD1 | TGTGCCAGCAGTTCTAACAGGGGTCAGCCCCAGCATTTT | CASSSNRGQPQHF
TRBJ2-7 | . | TRBV29-1 | . | TGCAGCGCCGGGGGACGGGATACCTACGAGCAGTACTTC | CSAGGRDTYEQYF
TRBJ1-1 | . | TRBV6-5 | . | TGTGCCAGCAGTTACGGGGACAACCTTGAAGCTTTCTTT | CASSYGDNLEAFF
TRBJ2-2 | . | TRBV2 | TRBD1 | TGTGCCAGCATAAGGGACAGGGTATCTGGCACCGGGGAGCTGTTTTTT | CASIRDRVSGTGELFF
TRBJ2-7 | . | TRBV6-1 | . | TGTGCCAGCAGTGAAGCGGGGGGAAGACCTTCCTACGAGCAGTACTTC | CASSEAGGRPSYEQYF
TRBJ2-7 | once | TRBV4-1 | . | TGCGCCAGCAGCCCTAGGGGGGGCTACGAGCAGTACTTC | CASSPRGGYEQYF
TRBJ2-1 | . | TRBV25-1 | TRBD2 | TGTGCCAGCAGTGCGGGAACTAGCGGGACTAGCTCCTACAATGAGCAGTTCTTC | CASSAGTSGTSSYNEQFF
TRBJ1-1 | few | TRBV7-3 | TRBD1 | TGTGCCAGCAGCCTGGGACAGGGTGGGTACACTGAAGCTTTCTTT | CASSLGQGGYTEAFF
TRBJ1-4 | . | TRBV5-1 | . | TGCGCCAGCAGCTTGGACTGGGCCCGGGAAAAACTGTTTTTT | CASSLDWAREKLFF
TRBJ2-3 | . | TRBV5-6 | . | TGTGCCAGCAGCTTGGGGACAGTGGGCTGGGATACGCAGTATTTT | CASSLGTVGWDTQYF
TRBJ2-7 | once | TRBV7-9 | TRBD1 | TGTGCCAGCAGCGGAGGGGGACAGGGGTTCTCCTACGAGCAGTACTTC | CASSGGGQGFSYEQYF
TRBJ1-6 | few | TRBV12-3/TRBV12-4 | TRBD1 | TGTGCCAGCAGTGACAGGGCTAATTCACCCCTCCACTTT | CASSDRANSPLHF
TRBJ1-3 | . | TRBV7-2 | . | TGTGCCAGCAGCCCCCAAACACAATACTCTGGAAACACCATATATTTT | CASSPQTQYSGNTIYF
TRBJ2-3 | once | TRBV5-1 | . | TGCGCCAGCAGCTTGATGCGGCGGCACGGCACAGATACGCAGTATTTT | CASSLMRRHGTDTQYF
TRBJ1-2 | . | TRBV19 | . | TGTGCCAGTAGTATTGCGCCTAATCCTAACTATGGCTACACCTTC | CASSIAPNPNYGYTF
TRBJ1-5 | . | TRBV7-2 | TRBD1 | TGTGCCAGCAGCCCCGGGACAGGGAATCAGCCCCAGCATTTT | CASSPGTGNQPQHF
TRBJ1-5 | . | TRBV28 | TRBD1 | TGTGCCAGCAGTCCGTTCGACAGGGTCAAAGATCAGCCCCAGCATTTT | CASSPFDRVKDQPQHF
TRBJ2-5 | . | TRBV30 | . | TGTGCCTGGAGTGTCGGCAGCGCGCCTCAAGAGACCCAGTACTTC | CAWSVGSAPQETQYF